This passage covers 9 T cell receptor beta chains from one sample sequenced in a study of cytomegalovirus exposure and HLA in healthy donors. The assay was immunoSEQ multiplex PCR, and TCRdb's table has in-frame clones only and misses some. This sample yields some 110,000 clones, of which 86% are seen a single time; around 5% belongs to the top ten. The source material was PBMCs. These receptors were collected from a man between 18 and 35 years old in good health and CMV-seronegative.

V and J are TRBV30 and TRBJ2-1; 9 bases align to TRBD2. The V gene's germline CDR1 is GTSNPN and CDR2 SVGIG (reference sequence). Germline trimming cut 4 bases from V and 9 bases from J; bases unmatched to any gene: 13. This CDR3 comprises 15 residues. Here the CDR3 reads CAWTPGLALRGEQFF. The CDR3 nucleotides read TGTGCCTGGACACCGGGACTAGCCCTTAGGGGTGAGCAGTTCTTC.

V and J are TRBV7-9 and TRBJ2-2; 12 bases fit TRBD2. V was clipped by 4 bases and J by 5 bases; unmatched bases: 5. Germline CDR1 is SEHNR and CDR2 is FQNEAQ (reference sequence). This CDR3 has 16 amino acids. CDR3 region: CASSSRLAGVTGELFF. CDR3 sequence (DNA): TGTGCCAGCAGCTCACGACTAGCGGGAGTAACCGGGGAGCTGTTTTTT.

The V and J genes are TRBV21-1 and TRBJ1-2; the table calls TRBD1, which could not be checked here. TRBV21-1 is a documented pseudogene. CDR3 length: 14 residues. The CDR3 bases are TGTGCCAGCGGGGGACAGCCACCCGCTCATGGCTACACCTTC. As protein: CASGGQPPAHGYTF.

As to this clone: The sample contains more than one DNA sequence encoding this CDR3. The rearrangement links TRBV27 to TRBJ2-3, with 9 positions matching TRBD2. The CDR3 is made up of 14 amino acids. The germline V gene has CDR1 MNHEY and CDR2 SMNVEV (reference sequence). V was pared by 5 bases and J by 3 bases, with 3 bases of the junction left unmatched. CDR3 nucleotides: TGTGCCAGCAGTCGGCGGGGGGGGACAGATACGCAGTATTTT. It specifies CASSRRGGTDTQYF.

The chain recombines TRBV6-1 with TRBJ1-1; D is ambiguous. Germline CDR1 reads MNHNS; CDR2 reads SASEGT. The CDR3 sequence is 13 residues long. The V end lost 3 bases, the J end lost 4 bases, and 9 bases lay between the germline ends. For the CDR3, the DNA is TGTGCCAGCAGTGAGGTACGGGGCACTGAAGCTTTCTTT. Encoded protein: CASSEVRGTEAFF.

V is TRBV19 and J is TRBJ1-1, with 8 bases matching TRBD1. V trimming: 3 bases; J trimming: 5 bases; junction bases outside the gene matches: 5. The CDR3 is 14 amino acids. CDR1 and CDR2 from the germline V gene are LNHDA and SQIVND (reference sequence). The CDR3 DNA sequence: TGTGCCAGTAGTATCGGCAGGGGGCTGACTGAAGCTTTCTTT. The encoded protein is CASSIGRGLTEAFF. Full variable domain (remainder filled in from reference TRBV19 and TRBJ1-1): DGGITQSPKYLFRKEGQNVTLSCEQNLNHDAMYWYRQDPGQGLRLIYYSQIVNDFQKGDIAEGYSVSREKKESFPLTVTSAQKNPTAFYLCASSIGRGLTEAFFGQGTRLTVV.

The J gene is TRBJ2-7, the V gene TRBV14; TRBD2 is a possible D gene (5 bases). Germline V gene sequence: CDR1 SGHDN, CDR2 FVKESK. V shed 4 bases and J shed 4 bases, with 8 bases lying between them. CDR3 length equals 12 residues. CDR3 in DNA: TGTGCCAGCAGCCTTGGACTTTACGAGCAGTACTTC. Residues: CASSLGLYEQYF.

CDR3 in amino acids: CASSVGVAGDHGELFF. CDR3 in DNA: TGTGCCAGCAGCGTAGGGGTAGCGGGAGATCACGGGGAGCTGTTTTTT. The rearrangement joins TRBV9 to TRBJ2-2, with 9 nucleotides matching TRBD2. The CDR3 runs 16 residues. Per the germline V gene, CDR1 is SGDLS and CDR2 is YYNGEE. The J segment lost 7 bases and the V segment lost 0 bases, leaving 7 bases of the junction unmatched.

The genes are TRBV19 and TRBJ1-5; D is uncertain. Per the germline V gene, CDR1 is LNHDA and CDR2 is SQIVND (reference sequence). V gave up 0 bases and J gave up 3 bases, with 21 bases separating them. The CDR3 covers 19 residues. The CDR3 is CASSIDFLSSASYNQPQHF. The CDR3, as DNA: TGTGCCAGTAGTATAGATTTTTTGTCTTCCGCAAGCTACAATCAGCCCCAGCATTTT.